The rows below give T cell receptor beta chains drawn from one sample of a study of blood T cell repertoires in COVID-19. Using immunoSEQ multiplex PCR, the repertoire was profiled, and TCRdb retains in-frame clones only, with some absent. The sample contains some 250,000 clones, roughly nine tenths of which appear only once. The sample was PBMCs or T cells enriched from blood (not recorded which). The receptors stem from a woman in her twenties or thirties with acute COVID-19. Both conserved end residues are part of each CDR3. A D gene is named only where the DNA matches it firmly. Clone size is not always given. Where it is, it says once, few, many or a class for expanded clones.

CDR3aa	CDR3nt	j_gene	v_gene	abundance	d_gene
CAISEGRRDYGYTF	TGTGCCATCAGTGAGGGTAGGAGGGACTATGGCTACACCTTC	TRBJ1-2	TRBV10-3	-	-
CATSDPGQGNQPQHF	TGTGCCACCAGTGACCCCGGACAGGGCAATCAGCCCCAGCATTTT	TRBJ1-5	TRBV24-1	-	TRBD1
CASSEVGGYEQYF	TGTGCCAGCAGTGAGGTCGGAGGCTACGAGCAGTACTTC	TRBJ2-7	TRBV2	-	-
CASSYPRGTAQVF	TGTGCCAGCAGTTACCCCAGGGGAACGGCCCAGGTCTTC	TRBJ1-2	TRBV6-5	once	-
CSVERWTDQETQYF	TGCAGCGTTGAACGGTGGACAGACCAAGAGACCCAGTACTTC	TRBJ2-5	TRBV29-1	-	-
CASSDSATNEKLFF	TGTGCCAGCAGCGACAGCGCAACTAATGAAAAACTGTTTTTT	TRBJ1-4	TRBV6-5	-	-
CASSAQGLGTDTQYF	TGTGCCAGCAGCGCCCAGGGTCTGGGGACAGATACGCAGTATTTT	TRBJ2-3	TRBV9	-	-
CASRPNDRGRSPLHF	TGTGCCAGCAGGCCCAACGACAGGGGCAGATCACCCCTCCACTTT	TRBJ1-6	TRBV6-5	once	TRBD1
CASSNLAGPSSYEQYF	TGTGCCAGTAGTAACCTAGCGGGGCCGAGCTCCTACGAGCAGTACTTC	TRBJ2-7	TRBV19	-	TRBD2
CASSEWGRGSEQYF	TGTGCCAGCAGTGAATGGGGCAGGGGGAGCGAGCAGTACTTC	TRBJ2-7	TRBV25-1	-	TRBD1
CASSIGPDGGSPLHF	TGTGCCAGTAGTATAGGGCCTGATGGTGGTTCACCCCTCCACTTT	TRBJ1-6	TRBV19	few	-
CASSVDSLPYNEQFF	TGCGCCAGCAGTGTGGACTCACTACCCTACAATGAGCAGTTCTTC	TRBJ2-1	TRBV10-1	-	-